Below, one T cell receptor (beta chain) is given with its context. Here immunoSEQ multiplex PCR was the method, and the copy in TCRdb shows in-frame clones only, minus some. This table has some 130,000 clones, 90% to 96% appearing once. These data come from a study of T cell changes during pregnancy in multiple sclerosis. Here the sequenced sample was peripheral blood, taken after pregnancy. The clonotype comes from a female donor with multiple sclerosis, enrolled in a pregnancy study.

In nucleotides, the CDR3 is TGCGCCAGCAGCTTGGGACTAGCGGGAGATATCACCGGGGAGCTGTTTTTT. This codes for CASSLGLAGDITGELFF. The rearrangement links TRBV5-1 to TRBJ2-2; the match to TRBD2 covers 12 bases. The CDR3 runs to 17 residues. Trimming at V came to 0 bases and at J to 4 bases, leaving 4 bases not matched to a gene. Germline-derived CDR1 and CDR2 are SGHRS and YFSETQ. The full variable domain, in which reference TRBV5-1 and TRBJ2-2 provide the parts outside the CDR3, is KAGVTQTPRYLIKTRGQQVTLSCSPISGHRSVSWYQQTPGQGLQFLFEYFSETQRNKGNFPGRFSGRQFSNSRSEMNVSTLELGDSALYLCASSLGLAGDITGELFFGEGSRLTVL.